What follows are 17 T cell receptor beta chains derived from one specimen sequenced in a study of blood T cell repertoires in COVID-19. Data came from immunoSEQ multiplex PCR; TCRdb stores just in-frame clones and leaves some out. The sample gives roughly 100,000 clones, about 90% of which show up once; 15% to 20% is in the top ten. Specimen: peripheral blood. The receptors stem from a man between 45 and 60 years old with acute or convalescent COVID-19.

This chain links TRBV18 with TRBJ1-1; D not certain. Trimming pared 3 bases from V and 4 bases from J, leaving 15 bases between. The CDR3 has 15 amino acids. Germline V gene lookup returns CDR1 KGHSH and CDR2 LQKENI. DNA for the CDR3: TGTGCCAGCTCACCTTTGGACCCTGGAGGCACTGAAGCTTTCTTT. Translated: CASSPLDPGGTEAFF.

This chain connects TRBV6-5 to TRBJ2-6; possibly TRBD1 for D (5 bases). Germline CDR1 reads MNHEY; CDR2 reads SVGAGI. The CDR3 has 15 amino acids. V was shortened by 2 bases and J by 0 bases, with 5 bases between the two germline ends. This chain's CDR3 is CASSYDSSGANVLTF. The DNA for the CDR3 is TGTGCCAGCAGTTACGACAGCTCTGGGGCCAACGTCCTGACTTTC.

J is TRBJ2-3 and V is TRBV3-1 (or the pseudogene TRBV3-2), with 11 bases fitting TRBD2. J gave up 0 bases and V 0 bases, and 5 bases lay outside the gene matches. From germline, CDR1 is LGHDT and CDR2 YNNKEL (reference sequence). The CDR3 totals 18 residues. CDR3 sequence: CASSQDSGGVYSTDTQYF. CDR3 in DNA: TGTGCCAGCAGCCAAGATAGCGGGGGGGTTTATAGCACAGATACGCAGTATTTT.

The V call is TRBV9, the J call TRBJ1-2; D uncertain. Trimming took 0 bases from V and 8 from J, leaving 11 bases between them. This CDR3 comprises 13 residues. Germline V CDR1 and CDR2: SGDLS, YYNGEE. The CDR3 spells CASSVAGSVGYTF. The CDR3 coding sequence is TGTGCCAGCAGCGTAGCGGGATCCGTCGGCTACACCTTC.

The rearrangement uses TRBV4-3 and TRBJ1-6; D possibly corresponds to TRBD1 (6 bases). This CDR3 contains 16 residues. The germline V gene has CDR1 LGHNA and CDR2 YSLEER. Trimming removed 0 bases at V and 2 bases at J, with 8 bases between. The CDR3 is CASSQDGTPYNSPLHF. CDR3 sequence (DNA): TGCGCCAGCAGCCAAGATGGGACACCCTATAATTCACCCCTCCACTTT.

The sample holds a few counts of this clone. The chain carries TRBV19 and TRBJ1-2; the match to TRBD1 covers 11 bases. Germline loops: CDR1 LNHDA, CDR2 SQIVND (reference sequence). The junction had 5 bases not matched to a gene; V was cut back by 4 bases and J by 7 bases. The CDR3 consists of 14 residues. CDR3 residues: CASSTGQGAGGYTF. CDR3 coding DNA: TGTGCCAGTAGTACCGGACAGGGGGCGGGTGGCTACACCTTC.

The genes are TRBV7-2 and TRBJ1-2; D might be TRBD1 (6 bases). CDR3 length: 14 amino acids. Looked up from germline, CDR1 is SGHTA and CDR2 is FQGNSA. V lost 2 bases and J 7 bases, leaving 14 bases between the germline ends. The CDR3 DNA sequence: TGTGCCAGCAGCTTAATCCGGGCGGGGGCTGGCTACACCTTC. This translates into CASSLIRAGAGYTF.

V gene TRBV2 combines with J gene TRBJ2-5, with 10 bases matching TRBD1. The V segment lost 4 bases and the J segment 2 bases; nucleotides outside the gene matches: 1. CDR1 and CDR2 from the germline V gene are SNHLY and FYNNEI. This CDR3 is built from 14 residues. The CDR3 region is CASSGTGGQETQYF. DNA of the CDR3: TGTGCCAGCAGTGGGACAGGGGGTCAAGAGACCCAGTACTTC.

The V call is TRBV5-1, the J call TRBJ1-5; TRBD1 might be the D (5 bases). Germline loops: CDR1 SGHRS, CDR2 YFSETQ. Between the trimmed V and J ends, which lost 0 bases and 1 base, there was a span of 8 bases. CDR3 length: 15 amino acids. The CDR3 sequence: CASSLGTQSNQPQHF. CDR3 in DNA: TGCGCCAGCAGCTTGGGGACACAGAGCAATCAGCCCCAGCATTTT. Full variable domain (remainder filled in from reference TRBV5-1 and TRBJ1-5): KAGVTQTPRYLIKTRGQQVTLSCSPISGHRSVSWYQQTPGQGLQFLFEYFSETQRNKGNFPGRFSGRQFSNSRSEMNVSTLELGDSALYLCASSLGTQSNQPQHFGDGTRLSIL.

This clone was seen a single time. V usage is TRBV7-3 and J usage is TRBJ2-1, with TRBD1 as a possible D gene (5 bases). Germline assignment: CDR1 SGHTA and CDR2 FQGTGA. The germline V and J ends were trimmed by 4 bases and 4 bases, with 8 bases remaining between them. This CDR3 is built from 13 residues. In DNA form, the CDR3 reads TGTGCCAGCAGCTATGACAGTTACAATGAGCAGTTCTTC. Amino acids: CASSYDSYNEQFF.

The CDR3 DNA is TGTGCCAGTAGTTTTGGGGGGGGCCAGCAGCCCCAGCATTTT. It encodes CASSFGGGQQPQHF. This chain uses TRBV19 with TRBJ1-5, with D perhaps matching TRBD1 (6 bases). Trimming took off 5 bases at V and 7 bases at J, with 15 bases between the two ends. The CDR3 is made up of 14 amino acids. CDR1 is LNHDA and CDR2 is SQIVND in the germline V gene (reference sequence).

The rearrangement uses TRBV7-9 and TRBJ1-2; unclear D gene. V was cut by 5 bases and J by 0 bases, with 7 bases left in between. The CDR3 covers 13 residues. Per germline, CDR1 SEHNR and CDR2 FQNEAQ (reference sequence). CDR3 DNA: TGTGCCAGCAGCCCCCGAGCTAACTATGGCTACACCTTC. Translated: CASSPRANYGYTF.

The V gene is TRBV30, the J gene TRBJ1-6; D is undetermined. This CDR3 spans 12 amino acids. Germline CDR1 and CDR2: GTSNPN and SVGIG (reference sequence). Trimming took 2 bases from V and 6 from J, leaving 5 bases between them. Here the CDR3 reads CAWSTGNSPLHF. CDR3 nucleotide sequence: TGTGCCTGGAGTACCGGTAATTCACCCCTCCACTTT. The entire variable domain, with the rest obtained from reference TRBV30 and TRBJ1-6, is as follows: SQTIHQWPATLVQPVGSPLSLECTVEGTSNPNLYWYRQAAGRGLQLLFYSVGIGQISSEVPQNLSASRPQDRQFILSSKKLLLSDSGFYLCAWSTGNSPLHFGNGTRLTVT.

The chain recombines TRBV5-1 with TRBJ1-2; possibly TRBD1 for D (6 bases). Trimming took off 4 bases at V and 8 bases at J, with 18 bases between the two ends. Germline loops: CDR1 SGHRS, CDR2 YFSETQ. The CDR3 spans 14 residues. This chain's CDR3 is CASSVTLNRDGYTF. The CDR3 DNA is TGCGCCAGCAGCGTGACACTCAACAGGGACGGCTACACCTTC.

This chain uses TRBV2 with TRBJ2-7, with 7 bases matching TRBD2. Germline lookup yields CDR1 SNHLY and CDR2 FYNNEI. Trimming cost V 6 bases and J 3 bases; bases outside gene matches: 14. CDR3 size: 16 residues. The DNA of the CDR3 is TGTGCCAGCAGCAAACTAGACCCGGGGGGATACTACGAGCAGTACTTC. It translates to CASSKLDPGGYYEQYF.

The CDR3 is CASNLPDRRNSPLHF. The DNA for the CDR3 is TGTGCCAGCAACTTACCGGACAGGCGAAATTCACCCCTCCACTTT. This chain connects TRBV5-8 to TRBJ1-6; TRBD1 aligns across 7 bases. The J segment lost 7 bases and the V segment lost 6 bases, leaving 10 bases of the junction unmatched. The CDR3 is made up of 15 amino acids. CDR1 SGHTS and CDR2 YDEGEE come from the germline V gene. The whole variable domain, remainder taken from reference TRBV5-8 and TRBJ1-6, is EAGVTQSPTHLIKTRGQQATLRCSPISGHTSVYWYQQALGLGLQFLLWYDEGEERNRGNFPPRFSGRQFPNYSSELNVNALELEDSALYLCASNLPDRRNSPLHFGNGTRLTVT.

This chain connects TRBV5-1 to TRBJ2-3; 7 positions match TRBD2. CDR1 and CDR2 (germline): SGHRS, YFSETQ. The CDR3 extends over 13 amino acids. Germline trimming cut 4 bases from V and 5 bases from J; bases unmatched to any gene: 4. The CDR3 reads CASSRGDGDTQYF. CDR3 sequence (DNA): TGCGCCAGCAGCCGGGGGGATGGAGATACGCAGTATTTT.